The next 11 T cell receptor beta chains were all read from a single sample in a study of Ad26.COV2.S vaccination and SARS-CoV-2 variants. Treatment specified: over 15 received Ad26.COV2.S at low or high dose, single or two shots; about 5 received placebo; per-sample allocation not given. Sampling was done on day 63 after the first vaccine or placebo injection. Method: immunoSEQ multiplex PCR; TCRdb's copy keeps in-frame clones and lacks some. The sample shows roughly 320,000 clones, roughly 84% of them seen only once. Sequences were derived from peripheral blood, sampled in a trial of Ad26.COV2.S vaccine versus placebo. These TCRs come from a person between 18 and 60 years old who received the Ad26.COV2.S COVID-19 vaccine or a placebo.

The chain uses TRBV9 and TRBJ2-1; D is unresolved. The CDR3 sequence is 16 residues long. V lost 1 base and J lost 4, with 15 bases in between. Germline assignment: CDR1 SGDLS and CDR2 YYNGEE. CDR3 sequence (DNA): TGTGCCAGCAGCGTATACCATAGCTCGGTTTACAATGAGCAGTTCTTC. This codes for CASSVYHSSVYNEQFF.

The genes are TRBV6-1 and TRBJ2-5, with 8 bases fitting TRBD1. Germline V gives CDR1 MNHNS, CDR2 SASEGT. There are 16 residues in the CDR3. The V segment lost 3 bases and the J segment 0 bases; nucleotides outside the gene matches: 6. The CDR3: CASSERTGTYQETQYF. DNA of the CDR3: TGTGCCAGCAGTGAGCGGACAGGGACGTACCAAGAGACCCAGTACTTC.

The DNA for the CDR3 is TGTGCCAGCAGTGAATTTGCCCTGGACTCGAACACTGAAGCTTTCTTT. It specifies CASSEFALDSNTEAFF. The chain recombines TRBV2 with TRBJ1-1; D is unclear. The germline CDR1 and CDR2 sequences are SNHLY and FYNNEI. V lost 2 bases, J lost 1 base, and 14 bases lay in between. This CDR3 comprises 16 residues. The complete variable domain, with remaining parts taken from reference TRBV2 and TRBJ1-1, reads EPEVTQTPSHQVTQMGQEVILRCVPISNHLYFYWYRQILGQKVEFLVSFYNNEISEKSEIFDDQFSVERPDGSNFTLKIRSTKLEDSAMYFCASSEFALDSNTEAFFGQGTRLTVV.

The chain recombines TRBV12-3 or TRBV12-4 with TRBJ1-1, with a tentative D call TRBD1 (5 bases). This CDR3 region has 13 residues. Trimming pared 2 bases from V and 5 bases from J, leaving 9 bases between. The CDR3 sequence: CASSLLGETEAFF. CDR3 sequence (DNA): TGTGCCAGCAGTTTATTGGGGGAAACTGAAGCTTTCTTT.

This sequence joins TRBV18 and TRBJ1-1, with D unclear. Germline V CDR1 and CDR2: KGHSH, LQKENI. The ends were cut back, 6 bases at V and 2 bases at J, with 10 bases in the middle. This CDR3 is built from 13 residues. The CDR3 region is CASSPTYNTEAFF. For the CDR3, the DNA is TGTGCCAGCTCTCCCACCTACAACACTGAAGCTTTCTTT.

The gene calls are TRBV6-2 or TRBV6-3 and TRBJ1-4; 9 nucleotides line up with TRBD1. CDR3 size: 15 residues. Per germline, CDR1 MNHEY and CDR2 SVGEGT. J was trimmed by 9 bases and V by 1 base; bases with no gene match: 6. The CDR3 DNA is TGTGCCAGCAGTTACTTCGGGACAGGGCCCCAAAAACTGTTTTTT. Amino acid sequence: CASSYFGTGPQKLFF.

CDR3 DNA: TGTGCCACCAGCGGACTTGACGCTCGGGACAATGAGCAGTTCTTC. Its protein is CATSGLDARDNEQFF. The rearrangement joins TRBV15 to TRBJ2-1; TRBD2 is a possible D gene (5 bases). The V end lost 5 bases, the J end lost 5 bases, and 16 bases lay between the germline ends. The V gene's germline CDR1 is LNHNV and CDR2 YYDKDF (reference sequence). The length of the CDR3 is 15 residues.

This chain joins TRBV10-3 and TRBJ1-1; no definite D call. Trimming stripped 8 bases from V and 4 bases from J, with 11 bases between. The CDR3 is 12 residues long. Germline V lookup: CDR1 ENHRY, CDR2 SYGVKD. Here the CDR3 reads CAISRPGTEAFF. The CDR3 nucleotides are TGTGCCATCTCCCGCCCGGGCACTGAAGCTTTCTTT.

This chain uses TRBV4-3 with TRBJ2-3; TRBD2 agrees at 8 bases. Germline CDR1 is LGHNA and CDR2 is YSLEER. The CDR3 covers 16 residues. The junction had 5 bases not matched to a gene; V was cut back by 0 bases and J by 3 bases. The CDR3 sequence is CASSQEYGGETDTQYF. Written as DNA, the CDR3 is TGCGCCAGCAGCCAAGAATACGGGGGGGAAACAGATACGCAGTATTTT.

The chain joins TRBV6-1 to TRBJ2-1; TRBD1 matches at 7 bases. The germline V gene encodes CDR1 MNHNS and CDR2 SASEGT. The CDR3 spans 14 residues. The V segment lost 3 bases and the J segment 10 bases; nucleotides outside the gene matches: 9. CDR3 loop: CASSDRLTGREQFF. CDR3 DNA: TGTGCCAGCAGTGATCGACTGACAGGGCGCGAGCAGTTCTTC.

This chain links TRBV4-3 with TRBJ1-1, with D hard to call. V lost 6 bases and J lost 0, with 14 bases in between. CDR3 length: 15 residues. The germline V gene encodes CDR1 LGHNA and CDR2 YSLEER. The CDR3 is CASRSPAGLNTEAFF. Here the CDR3 DNA reads TGCGCCAGCAGGAGCCCGGCTGGGTTGAACACTGAAGCTTTCTTT.